This TCR beta chain is drawn from a study of T-cell memory formation after mild COVID-19 (dated by TCRdb to the early 2020s). With regard to the full study: TCR sequence clusters from the two donors were found to be largely donor specific. In a couple of donors, T-cell clones that expanded and contracted after mild COVID-19 were tracked by sequencing TCRalpha and TCRbeta repertoires over time. Two young, previously healthy adult volunteers, one female and one male, were included in the cohort.

Trimming leaves V shorter by 4 bases and J shorter by 6 bases, with the junction holding 12 bases beyond the gene matches. CDR1 and CDR2 are read off the germline V gene as SGHRS and YFSETQ. The CDR3, from cysteine to phenylalanine, totals 15 residues. Just CDR3 DNA is preserved here, 45 bases in frame from base 1. Results the study describes overall, beyond this receptor: Whether the second-wave clones peaking on day 37 were SARS-CoV-2 specific was not confirmed. Clones contracting from day 15 to 85 had balanced CD4/CD8 phenotypes, while a second wave expanding from day 15 to 37 was biased towards CD4+. Some responding clones were detected in pre-infection memory, suggesting pre-existing cross-reactive memory T cells joined the SARS-CoV-2 response. Contracting CD4+ clones appeared mostly in the CM and EM memory subsets, whereas CD8+ clones were enriched in EMRA. The study included only a couple of mild cases, and larger cohorts that include severe cases with pre-infection samples were judged to be necessary.

Ficoll-Paque density gradient centrifugation was the method used to isolate PBMCs. Sequencing was performed on an Illumina NovaSeq 6000. cDNA libraries for TCRalpha and TCRbeta were prepared by 5'RACE using constant-segment primers, with sample barcodes and unique molecular identifiers added. RNA was extracted from every sample with Trizol reagent. Amplification of the libraries took two PCR steps, and the second step added a second sample barcode plus Illumina TruSeq adapters. Sequencing of libraries was performed on an Illumina NovaSeq with 2 x 150 bp paired-end reads. Turning to the authors' computational methods: With migec v1.2.7, reads were demultiplexed and then collapsed into UMI-guided consensus sequences. With mixcr v2.1.11, UMI consensuses were aligned to TRA and TRB V and J templates and assembled into clonotypes. A clonotype was counted as expanded or contracted only if both edgeR and NoisET called the change significant, with noise models trained on biological replicates. For edgeR calls, the thresholds were a false discovery rate-adjusted p below 0.01 and a log2 fold-change of 1. As an exploratory analysis of dynamics, max-normalized trajectories of the 1000 most abundant clonotypes were examined by PCA with hierarchical clustering. Each responding clone was given a CD4 or CD8 phenotype based on the CD4+ and CD8+ repertoires, which had been sequenced separately. Through fastp at Q25 and MiXCR, TCRdb rebuilt clones from the public reads, retaining in-frame beta chains. Records with the same CDR3 protein are collapsed into one entry carrying the most frequent genes and DNA. The V and J calls shown here were made by TCRdb, not taken from the authors' results. Across this sample there are roughly 450,000 distinct CDR3 sequences, with roughly 18% seen only once. More than 9% of the sample rests with the top ten.

This clonotype was observed a few times. It has no known antigen specificity. Base qualities are not recorded, but no much larger clone differs from it by a single base. The V and J genes are TRBV5-1 and TRBJ1-1, with TRBD1 identical over 7 junction bases. The receptor was isolated from an adult woman who had mild COVID-19 (a few samples of this study predate the infection). The sample titles of this study are shuffled in the database, so cell type and time point are left out; the donor was told from shared clones. The specimen sequenced was PBMCs or a T cell subset sorted from them (not recorded which). Here the CDR3 is given as CASSVGQAVGAEAFF. The DNA sequence reads TGCGCCAGCAGCGTCGGACAGGCGGTCGGGGCTGAAGCTTTCTTT.